This entry concerns a single T cell receptor (beta chain). The sample comes from a study of response to subunit inactivated influenza vaccine. TCRdb reprocessed the RT-PCR reads via MiXCR and lists one record per CDR3 protein. The sample has about 570,000 distinct CDR3 sequences, roughly 12% seen once. These data also formed part of another study, on T cells expressing NK-cell markers. That report adds: Synthesis of TCR beta cDNA relied on 5'RACE template switching carrying UMIs.

This clonotype was sampled from a man in his forties or fifties who received an inactivated influenza vaccine. Here the sequenced sample was PBMCs from blood, taken on the day of vaccination.

CDR3 nucleotides: TGCGCCAGCAGAACTCCGACCCCCGGGACATTTTACAATGAGCAGTTCTTC. It translates to CASRTPTPGTFYNEQFF. The chain employs TRBV23-1 and TRBJ2-1; tentative D call: TRBD1 (6 bases). TRBV23-1 is identified as an open reading frame with a role that is uncertain. Trimming shortened V by 6 bases and J by 4 bases, and 22 bases separated the two germline ends. The length of the CDR3 is 17 residues.